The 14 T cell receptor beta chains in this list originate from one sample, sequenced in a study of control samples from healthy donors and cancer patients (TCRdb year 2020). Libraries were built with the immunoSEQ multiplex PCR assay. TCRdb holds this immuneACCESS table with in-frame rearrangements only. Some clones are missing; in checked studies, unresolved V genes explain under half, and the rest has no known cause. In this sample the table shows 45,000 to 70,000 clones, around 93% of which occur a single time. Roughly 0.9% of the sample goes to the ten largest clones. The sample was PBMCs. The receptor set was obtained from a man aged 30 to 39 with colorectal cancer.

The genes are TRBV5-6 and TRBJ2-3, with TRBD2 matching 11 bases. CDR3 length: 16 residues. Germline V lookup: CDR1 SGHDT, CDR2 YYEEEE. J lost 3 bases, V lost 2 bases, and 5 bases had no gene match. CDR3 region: CASSFQTSGVTDTQYF. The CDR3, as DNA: TGTGCCAGCAGCTTCCAGACTAGCGGGGTAACAGATACGCAGTATTTT.

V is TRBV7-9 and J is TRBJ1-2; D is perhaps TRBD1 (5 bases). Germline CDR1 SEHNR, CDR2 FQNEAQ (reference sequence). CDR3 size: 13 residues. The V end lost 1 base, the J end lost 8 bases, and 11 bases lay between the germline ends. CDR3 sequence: CASSLGGAWGYTF. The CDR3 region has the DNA TGTGCCAGCAGCTTAGGAGGGGCTTGGGGCTACACCTTC. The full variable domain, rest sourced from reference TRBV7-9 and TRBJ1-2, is DTGVSQNPRHKITKRGQNVTFRCDPISEHNRLYWYRQTLGQGPEFLTYFQNEAQLEKSRLLSDRFSAERPKGSFSTLEIQRTEQGDSAMYLCASSLGGAWGYTFGSGTRLTVV.

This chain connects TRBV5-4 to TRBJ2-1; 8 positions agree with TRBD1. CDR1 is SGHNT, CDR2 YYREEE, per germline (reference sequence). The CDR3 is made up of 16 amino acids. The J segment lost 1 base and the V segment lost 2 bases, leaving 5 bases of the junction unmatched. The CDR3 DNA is TGTGCCAGCAGCTTAGGACAGGGAATTTCCTACAATGAGCAGTTCTTC. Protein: CASSLGQGISYNEQFF.

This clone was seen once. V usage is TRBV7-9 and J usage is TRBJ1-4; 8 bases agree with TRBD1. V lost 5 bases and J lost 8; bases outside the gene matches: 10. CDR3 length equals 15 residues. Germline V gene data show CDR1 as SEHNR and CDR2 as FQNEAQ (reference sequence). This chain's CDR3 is CASSLPTGDREKLFF. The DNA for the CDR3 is TGTGCCAGCAGCCTCCCGACAGGGGATAGGGAAAAACTGTTTTTT.

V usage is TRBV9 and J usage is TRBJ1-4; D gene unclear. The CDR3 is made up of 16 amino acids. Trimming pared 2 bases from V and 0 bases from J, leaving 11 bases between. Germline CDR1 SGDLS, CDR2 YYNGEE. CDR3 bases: TGTGCCAGCAGCGTTGGGTTCCGTGCAACTAATGAAAAACTGTTTTTT. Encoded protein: CASSVGFRATNEKLFF.

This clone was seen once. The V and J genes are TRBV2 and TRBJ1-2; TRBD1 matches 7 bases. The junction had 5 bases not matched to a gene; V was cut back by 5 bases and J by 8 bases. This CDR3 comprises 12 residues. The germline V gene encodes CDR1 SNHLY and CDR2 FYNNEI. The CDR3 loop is CASSKGQRGYTF. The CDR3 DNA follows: TGTGCCAGCAGTAAGGGACAGAGAGGCTACACCTTC. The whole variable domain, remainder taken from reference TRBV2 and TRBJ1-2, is EPEVTQTPSHQVTQMGQEVILRCVPISNHLYFYWYRQILGQKVEFLVSFYNNEISEKSEIFDDQFSVERPDGSNFTLKIRSTKLEDSAMYFCASSKGQRGYTFGSGTRLTVV.

The DNA for the CDR3 is TGCAGCGCCCGGGTCAGGACTGACACCGGGGAGCTGTTTTTT. Its protein product is CSARVRTDTGELFF. The V call is TRBV29-1, the J call TRBJ2-2; weak D call: TRBD2 (5 bases). This CDR3 contains 14 residues. Trimming pared 7 bases from V and 3 bases from J, leaving 15 bases between. Looked up from germline, CDR1 is SQVTM and CDR2 is ANQGSEA.

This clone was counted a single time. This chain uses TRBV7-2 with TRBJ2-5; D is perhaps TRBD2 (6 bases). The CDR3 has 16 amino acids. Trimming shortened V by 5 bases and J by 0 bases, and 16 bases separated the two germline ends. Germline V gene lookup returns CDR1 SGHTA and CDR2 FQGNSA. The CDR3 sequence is CASSSDSGAYQETQYF. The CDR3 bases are TGTGCCAGCAGCAGCGATAGCGGAGCGTACCAAGAGACCCAGTACTTC.

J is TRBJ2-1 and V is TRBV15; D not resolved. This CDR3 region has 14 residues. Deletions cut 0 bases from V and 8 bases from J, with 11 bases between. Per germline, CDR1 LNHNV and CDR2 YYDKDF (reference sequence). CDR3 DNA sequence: TGTGCCACCAGCAGAGATGCGTCCTCAGATGAGCAGTTCTTC. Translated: CATSRDASSDEQFF.

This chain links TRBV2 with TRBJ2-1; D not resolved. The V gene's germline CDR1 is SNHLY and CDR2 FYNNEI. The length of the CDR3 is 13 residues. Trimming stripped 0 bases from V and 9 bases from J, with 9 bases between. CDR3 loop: CASSEAIDTEQFF. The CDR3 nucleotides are TGTGCCAGCAGTGAAGCGATCGATACTGAGCAGTTCTTC.

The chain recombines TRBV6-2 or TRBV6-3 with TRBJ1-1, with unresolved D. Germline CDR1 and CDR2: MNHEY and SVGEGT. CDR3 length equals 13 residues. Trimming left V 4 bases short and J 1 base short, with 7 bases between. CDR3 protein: CASSSGRNTEAFF. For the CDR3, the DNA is TGTGCCAGCAGTTCCGGACGGAACACTGAAGCTTTCTTT.

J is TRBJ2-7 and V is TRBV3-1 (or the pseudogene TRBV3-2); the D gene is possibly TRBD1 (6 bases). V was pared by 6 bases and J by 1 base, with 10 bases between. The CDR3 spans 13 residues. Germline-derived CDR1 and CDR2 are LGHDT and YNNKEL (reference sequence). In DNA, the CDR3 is TGTGCCAGCAGGCTGACAGGTTCCTACGAGCAGTACGTC. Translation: CASRLTGSYEQYV.

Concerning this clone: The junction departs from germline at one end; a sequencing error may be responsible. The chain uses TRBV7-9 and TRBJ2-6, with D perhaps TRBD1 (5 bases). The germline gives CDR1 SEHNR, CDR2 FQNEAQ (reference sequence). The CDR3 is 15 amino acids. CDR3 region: CASSLEGYGADVLTF. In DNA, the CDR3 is TGTGCCAGCAGCTTAGAAGGGTATGGGGCCGACGTCCTGACTTTC.

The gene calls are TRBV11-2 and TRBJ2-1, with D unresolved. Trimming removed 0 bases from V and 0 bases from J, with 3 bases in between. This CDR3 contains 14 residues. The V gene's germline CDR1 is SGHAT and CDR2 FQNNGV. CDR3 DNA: TGTGCCAGCAGCTTAGAAGGCTCCTACAATGAGCAGTTCTTC. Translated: CASSLEGSYNEQFF.